The sequence of this T cell receptor (beta chain) was determined in a study of T cells in Graves' hyperthyroidism and ophthalmopathy. This clonotype was detected only a few times. Authors of the study amplified TCR beta CDR3 regions from RNA transcripts. Using the HTBI primer set, a first-round RT-PCR was run on the TCR CDR3. TCRdb analysed the multiplex PCR reads with MiXCR anew, one entry per CDR3 protein. The sample contains fewer than 650,000 distinct CDR3 sequences, 11% to 15% of which appear only once. Subjects aged 18 to 65 presented with newly diagnosed hyperthyroidism of less than 2 months' duration. Diagnosing involved the use of clinical symptoms, serum thyroxine and TRAb, thyroid ultrasound and orbital computed tomography. This CDR3 contains 15 residues. With 4 bases removed from V and 4 bases from J, the gap between germline ends came to 16 bases. Per the germline V gene, CDR1 is SGHRS and CDR2 is YFSETQ.

The clonotype was recovered from a woman between 40 and 50 years old with Graves' hyperthyroidism. The sequencing input was blood. This chain uses TRBV5-1 with TRBJ2-3, with D maybe TRBD2 (6 bases). The CDR3 here is CASSLVGGGADTQYF. DNA for the CDR3: TGCGCCAGCAGCCTCGTGGGGGGTGGCGCAGATACGCAGTATTTT.